This T cell receptor beta chain comes out of a study of blood T cell repertoires in COVID-19. Looking at the study overall: Sample material is recorded as cDNA or gDNA derived from T cells, B-cell-depleted T cells, or PBMCs.

CDR1 MNHEY and CDR2 SMNVEV come from the germline V gene (reference sequence). V was trimmed by 5 bases and J by 0 bases, leaving 17 bases between them. The CDR3 sequence is 18 residues long. Authors' data handling: Reference gene primer amplification gave nucleated cell count estimates. Libraries were prepared by immunoSEQ multiplex PCR; TCRdb keeps only in-frame clonotypes and omits some of them. Clone size and V and J calls were adopted from that table, with D and trimming inferred from the DNA. Found here are under 150,000 clones, about four fifths of them singletons; the top ten hold about 8.4%.

The clonotype comes from a woman aged 60 to 75 with active or convalescent COVID-19. The genes are TRBV27 and TRBJ2-6, with D possibly TRBD2 on 6 matching bases. The sequencing input was peripheral blood. The CDR3 here is CASSDRGSFPSGANVLTF. DNA of the CDR3: TGTGCCAGCAGTGATCGGGGGTCCTTTCCCTCTGGGGCCAACGTCCTGACTTTC. The variable domain in full, with the rest retrieved from reference TRBV27 and TRBJ2-6, is EAQVTQNPRYLITVTGKKLTVTCSQNMNHEYMSWYRQDPGLGLRQIYYSMNVEVTDKGDVPEGYKVSRKEKRNFPLILESPSPNQTSLYFCASSDRGSFPSGANVLTFGAGSRLTVL.